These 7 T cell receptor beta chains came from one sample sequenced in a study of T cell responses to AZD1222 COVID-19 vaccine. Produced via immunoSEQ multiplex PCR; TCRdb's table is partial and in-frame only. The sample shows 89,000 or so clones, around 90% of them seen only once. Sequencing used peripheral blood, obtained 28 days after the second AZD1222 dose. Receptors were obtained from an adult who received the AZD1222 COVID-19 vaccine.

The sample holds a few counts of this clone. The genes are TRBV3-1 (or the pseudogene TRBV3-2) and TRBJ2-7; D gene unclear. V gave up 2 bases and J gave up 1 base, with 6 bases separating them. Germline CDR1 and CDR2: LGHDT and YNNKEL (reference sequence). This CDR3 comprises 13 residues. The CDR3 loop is CASSQQVSYEQYF. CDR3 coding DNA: TGTGCCAGCAGCCAACAGGTATCCTACGAGCAGTACTTC.

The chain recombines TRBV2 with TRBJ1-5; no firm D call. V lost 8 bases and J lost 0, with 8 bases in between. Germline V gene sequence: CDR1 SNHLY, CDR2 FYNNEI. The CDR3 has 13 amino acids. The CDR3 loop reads CASCLDSNQPQHF. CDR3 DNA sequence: TGTGCCAGCTGCCTGGATAGCAATCAGCCCCAGCATTTT. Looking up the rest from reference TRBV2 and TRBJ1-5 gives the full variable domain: EPEVTQTPSHQVTQMGQEVILRCVPISNHLYFYWYRQILGQKVEFLVSFYNNEISEKSEIFDDQFSVERPDGSNFTLKIRSTKLEDSAMYFCASCLDSNQPQHFGDGTRLSIL.

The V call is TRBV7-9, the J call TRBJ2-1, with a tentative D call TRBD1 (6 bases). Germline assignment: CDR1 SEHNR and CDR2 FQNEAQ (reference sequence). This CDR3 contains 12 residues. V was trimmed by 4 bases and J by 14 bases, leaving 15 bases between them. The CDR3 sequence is CASSSSTGQKFF. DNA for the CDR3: TGTGCCAGCAGCTCCTCGACAGGCCAGAAGTTCTTC.

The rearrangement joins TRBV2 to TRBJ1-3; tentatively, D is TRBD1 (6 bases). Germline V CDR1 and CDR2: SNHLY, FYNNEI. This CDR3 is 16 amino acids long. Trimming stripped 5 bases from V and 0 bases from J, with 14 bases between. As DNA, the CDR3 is TGTGCCAGCAGTCTACGAACGGGACACTCTGGAAACACCATATATTTT. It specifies CASSLRTGHSGNTIYF.

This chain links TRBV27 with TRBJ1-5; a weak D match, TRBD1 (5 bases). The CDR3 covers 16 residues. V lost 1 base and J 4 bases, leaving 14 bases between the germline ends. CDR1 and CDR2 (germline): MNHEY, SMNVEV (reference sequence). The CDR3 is CASSLLGERGNQPQHF. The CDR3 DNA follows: TGTGCCAGCAGTTTATTAGGGGAAAGAGGGAATCAGCCCCAGCATTTT.

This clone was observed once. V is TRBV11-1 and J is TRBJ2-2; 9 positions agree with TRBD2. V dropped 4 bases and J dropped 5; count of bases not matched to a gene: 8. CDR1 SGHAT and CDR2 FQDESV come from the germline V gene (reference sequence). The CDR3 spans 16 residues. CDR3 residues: CASSYRGGVGTGELFF. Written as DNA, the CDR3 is TGTGCCAGCAGCTATCGCGGGGGGGTAGGAACCGGGGAGCTGTTTTTT.

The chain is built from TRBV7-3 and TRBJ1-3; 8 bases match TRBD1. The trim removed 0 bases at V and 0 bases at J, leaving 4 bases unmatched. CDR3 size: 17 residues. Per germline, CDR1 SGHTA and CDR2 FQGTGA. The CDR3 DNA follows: TGTGCCAGCAGCTTAACAGGGACAGGAGCCTCTGGAAACACCATATATTTT. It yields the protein CASSLTGTGASGNTIYF.